This TCR beta chain was documented in a study of early T cells in non-severe SARS-CoV-2 infection. TCRdb redid the calling of the 5' RACE reads with MiXCR, one entry per CDR3 protein. The data contain 55,000 to 75,000 distinct CDR3 sequences, 5% to 6.5% of them singletons. Whole-study results and caveats: The study's VDJdb matching favored anti-spike CD8 responses and missed private and CD4 specificities.

Many counts were recorded for this clonotype. Its target is unknown. With 5 bases removed from V and 6 bases from J, the gap between germline ends came to 11 bases. This CDR3 is 12 amino acids long. The genes are TRBV12-3 or TRBV12-4 and TRBJ2-7; D is perhaps TRBD2 (6 bases). Source: whole blood, taken at baseline. The TCR sequence derives from an adult who was a healthcare worker with PCR-confirmed SARS-CoV-2 infection or an uninfected control (not recorded which). As DNA, the CDR3 is TGTGCCAGCAGTGGAGGGACGGCCGAGCAGTACTTC. As protein: CASSGGTAEQYF.